This TCR beta chain was observed in a study of blood T cell repertoires in COVID-19. Study information: Samples taken during acute and convalescent COVID-19 were collected in the United States, Italy and Spain. PBMCs, B-cell-depleted T cells, or T cells were the source of the cDNA or gDNA that made up the material.

Per the original data handling: Amplification of reference gene primers was used by the study to estimate nucleated cell counts. The protocol was immunoSEQ multiplex PCR, while the TCRdb copy is restricted to in-frame clones and leaves out a portion. Clonal size and the V and J genes are those of that table, whereas D and trimming came from the DNA. The data contain 250,000 or so clones, around 83% of them seen just once; the ten biggest clones take up roughly 1.9%. The CDR3 is 13 residues long. The V gene lost 2 bases and the J gene lost 4 bases, with 6 bases spanning the gap. This receptor was identified in a man younger than 45 who had recovered from COVID-19. The chain is built from TRBV12-3 or TRBV12-4 and TRBJ2-1; D gene unclear. Sequenced sample: peripheral blood. The CDR3 DNA reads TGTGCCAGCAGTTTATCCGGGTACAATGAGCAGTTCTTC. Translated: CASSLSGYNEQFF.